These 8 T cell receptor beta chains came from one sample sequenced in a study of blood T cell repertoires in COVID-19. The assay was immunoSEQ multiplex PCR, and TCRdb's table has in-frame clones only and misses some. The table has 200,000 to 250,000 clones, around 89% seen once. The sequenced material came from peripheral blood. The receptors shown here come from a woman aged 40 to 50 with acute or convalescent COVID-19.

This clone was observed a single time. The chain joins TRBV6-5 to TRBJ1-1; TRBD1 matches at 9 bases. The CDR3 consists of 15 residues. Germline V gene data show CDR1 as MNHEY and CDR2 as SVGAGI. V dropped 6 bases and J dropped 1; count of bases not matched to a gene: 6. This CDR3 reads CASRGDREENTEAFF. The CDR3 nucleotides are TGTGCCAGCAGAGGGGACAGGGAGGAGAACACTGAAGCTTTCTTT.

The rearrangement uses TRBV6-5 and TRBJ1-6, with D possibly TRBD1 on 6 matching bases. Germline V gene lookup returns CDR1 MNHEY and CDR2 SVGAGI. The CDR3 extends over 13 amino acids. Trimming pared 7 bases from V and 14 bases from J, leaving 18 bases between. In nucleotides, the CDR3 is TGTGCCAGCACCCGCGGGGGCGGCGGGACCCTCCACTTT. This gives the protein CASTRGGGGTLHF.

This clone was counted once. The same CDR3 can be traced to other DNA sequences in this sample. The rearrangement joins TRBV27 to TRBJ1-6, with TRBD1 matching 8 bases. Germline V gene sequence: CDR1 MNHEY, CDR2 SMNVEV (reference sequence). The CDR3 is made up of 13 amino acids. The V segment lost 6 bases and the J segment 10 bases; nucleotides outside the gene matches: 5. This CDR3 is CASSLDRVSPLHF. The CDR3 region has the DNA TGTGCCAGCAGCTTGGACAGGGTGTCACCCCTCCACTTT.

This rearrangement joins TRBV12-3 or TRBV12-4 to TRBJ1-1; weak D call: TRBD1 (6 bases). The CDR3 has 13 residues. V was clipped by 6 bases and J by 2 bases, with 10 bases between them. The CDR3 coding sequence is TGTGCCAGCAGCCAGGACAGTAACACTGAAGCTTTCTTT. It codes for CASSQDSNTEAFF.

This clone appeared once. The gene calls are TRBV2 and TRBJ1-2, with a tentative D call TRBD1 (6 bases). Germline V gives CDR1 SNHLY, CDR2 FYNNEI. The CDR3 extends over 14 amino acids. Trimming stripped 0 bases from V and 8 bases from J, with 13 bases between. The CDR3 here is CASSEALLRGGYTF. CDR3 coding DNA: TGTGCCAGCAGTGAAGCGCTTCTCAGGGGAGGCTACACCTTC.

This sequence joins TRBV30 and TRBJ1-2; D is undetermined. V was trimmed by 1 base and J by 5 bases, leaving 11 bases between them. Germline V CDR1 and CDR2: GTSNPN, SVGIG (reference sequence). CDR3 size: 13 residues. CDR3 bases: TGTGCCTGGAGTGGGGAGACGGGGTATGGCTACACCTTC. This codes for CAWSGETGYGYTF. Drawing the rest from reference TRBV30 and TRBJ1-2, the complete variable domain is SQTIHQWPATLVQPVGSPLSLECTVEGTSNPNLYWYRQAAGRGLQLLFYSVGIGQISSEVPQNLSASRPQDRQFILSSKKLLLSDSGFYLCAWSGETGYGYTFGSGTRLTVV.

The rearrangement joins TRBV12-3 or TRBV12-4 to TRBJ2-2, with a tentative D call TRBD1 (5 bases). This CDR3 is built from 12 residues. With 6 bases removed from V and 7 bases from J, the gap between germline ends came to 9 bases. The CDR3 nucleotides are TGTGCCAGCAGGTCAGGGTTCGGGGAGCTGTTTTTT. Translating gives CASRSGFGELFF.

This sequence joins TRBV3-1 (or the pseudogene TRBV3-2) and TRBJ2-5; 8 nucleotides agree with TRBD2. Per the germline V gene, CDR1 is LGHDT and CDR2 is YNNKEL (reference sequence). V lost 0 bases, J lost 8 bases, and 23 bases stayed unmatched. The CDR3 runs to 20 residues. CDR3 loop: CASSQEGGGASGPPGGTQYF. The CDR3 DNA is TGTGCCAGCAGCCAAGAGGGGGGAGGGGCTAGCGGGCCCCCGGGGGGCACCCAGTACTTC.